The present TCR beta chain was sequenced within a study of CD8 T cells in ankylosing spondylitis. CDR3 length: 15 residues. Trimming pared 3 bases from V and 3 bases from J, leaving 15 bases between. The V gene's germline CDR1 is SGHAT and CDR2 FQNNGV. Quantitative 5'-RACE with molecular barcodes was used to make the TCR beta libraries. TCRdb called the 5' RACE reads again in MiXCR, with one record for every CDR3 protein. This table has 250,000 to 400,000 distinct CDR3 sequences, 9.5% to 13% appearing once. The clonotype originates from a female donor with ankylosing spondylitis or in good health (not recorded which). Input material: blood, either unsorted or a sorted T cell fraction (not recorded which). V gene TRBV11-2 combines with J gene TRBJ2-7; TRBD1 is a possible D gene (6 bases). The CDR3 here is CASSFRGGRNYEQYF. CDR3 DNA sequence: TGTGCCAGCAGCTTTAGAGGGGGTCGAAACTACGAGCAGTACTTC. Supplemented by reference TRBV11-2 and TRBJ2-7, the full variable domain reads EAGVAQSPRYKIIEKRQSVAFWCNPISGHATLYWYQQILGQGPKLLIQFQNNGVVDDSQLPKDRFSAERLKGVDSTLKIQPAKLEDSAVYLCASSFRGGRNYEQYFGPGTRLTVT.